One T cell receptor beta chain is described in this entry. What it binds is not known. Sequencing used immunoSEQ multiplex PCR; TCRdb keeps in-frame clones, though not all of them. Seen here are a few million clones, around 92% observed once, and the top ten hold approximately 0.39%. These data are taken from a study of shared clonotypes between healthy human individuals. Broader study findings: For naive CD4 cells, roughly 5.5% of clonotypes were shared across a handful of donors.

Germline V lookup: CDR1 MNHGY, CDR2 SVAAGI. CDR3 size: 16 residues. V was cut by 5 bases and J by 0 bases, with 17 bases left in between. The sequenced sample was naive CD4+ T cells from PBMCs. Subset: CD45RA+ positively selected. The rearrangement links TRBV6-9 to TRBJ2-7; perhaps D is TRBD1 or TRBD2 (5 bases each). This sequence originates from a man aged 18 to 35 in good health. Some clones in this sample may be carry-over from other donors' samples. CDR3 sequence reads: CASSLSWGSNSYEQYF. The DNA of the CDR3 is TGTGCCAGCAGTCTCTCGTGGGGGTCGAACTCCTACGAGCAGTACTTC.